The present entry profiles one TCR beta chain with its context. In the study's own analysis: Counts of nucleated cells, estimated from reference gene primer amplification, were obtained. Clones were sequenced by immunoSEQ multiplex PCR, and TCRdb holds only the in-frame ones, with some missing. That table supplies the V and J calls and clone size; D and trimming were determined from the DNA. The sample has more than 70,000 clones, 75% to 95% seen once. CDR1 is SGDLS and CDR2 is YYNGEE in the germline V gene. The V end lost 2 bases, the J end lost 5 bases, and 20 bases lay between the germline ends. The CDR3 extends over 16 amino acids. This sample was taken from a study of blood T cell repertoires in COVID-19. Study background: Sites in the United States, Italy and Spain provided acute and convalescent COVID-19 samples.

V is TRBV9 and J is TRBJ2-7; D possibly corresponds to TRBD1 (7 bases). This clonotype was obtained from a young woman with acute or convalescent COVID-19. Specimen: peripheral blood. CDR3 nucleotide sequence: TGTGCCAGCAGCGTGTTACAGGGGAGGACGATCCACGAGCAGTACTTC. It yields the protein CASSVLQGRTIHEQYF.